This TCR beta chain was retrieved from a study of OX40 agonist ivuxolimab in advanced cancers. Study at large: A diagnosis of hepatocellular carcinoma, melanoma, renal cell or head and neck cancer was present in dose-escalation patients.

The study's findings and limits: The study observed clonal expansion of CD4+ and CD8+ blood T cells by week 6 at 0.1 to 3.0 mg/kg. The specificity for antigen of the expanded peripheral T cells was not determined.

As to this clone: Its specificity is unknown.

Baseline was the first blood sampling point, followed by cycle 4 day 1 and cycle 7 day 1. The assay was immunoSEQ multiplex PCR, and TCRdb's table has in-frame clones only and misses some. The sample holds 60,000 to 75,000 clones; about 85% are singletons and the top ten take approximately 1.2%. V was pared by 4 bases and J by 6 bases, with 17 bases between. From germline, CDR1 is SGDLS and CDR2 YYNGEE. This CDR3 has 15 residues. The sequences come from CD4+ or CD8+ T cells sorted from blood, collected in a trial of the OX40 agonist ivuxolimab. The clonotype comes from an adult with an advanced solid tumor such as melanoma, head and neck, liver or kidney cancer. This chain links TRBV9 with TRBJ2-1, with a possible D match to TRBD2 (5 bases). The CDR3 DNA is TGTGCCAGCAGCCCCCATGCCCGGACTCTCAATGAGCAGTTCTTC. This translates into CASSPHARTLNEQFF.